The clone carrying this T cell receptor beta chain was counted a few times. The target antigen is unknown. This sample is part of a study of early stage breast cancer tumors. Study background: ER+/PR+/HER2- status applied to about 75% of the 16 invasive breast tumors. Samples were sequenced at 7.5 to 10-fold average coverage. Whole-study findings and limits: Compared with adjacent normal breast tissue, tumors showed roughly 2.4-fold greater T cell density and higher clonality.

V shed 4 bases and J 5 bases; nucleotides not matched to a gene: 1. The CDR3 loop spans 13 amino acids. Germline lookup yields CDR1 SGHKS and CDR2 YYEKEE (reference sequence). The method was immunoSEQ multiplex PCR; TCRdb's version includes in-frame clones alone and lacks a portion of them. Here the sample spans approximately 70,000 clones, around 80% being singletons. The V and J genes are TRBV5-5 and TRBJ1-5, with 9 bases fitting TRBD1. The specimen sequenced was blood. The receptor was derived from a middle-aged person with breast cancer. In nucleotides, the CDR3 is TGTGCCAGCAGCCGGGACAGGGATCAGCCCCAGCATTTT. Protein product: CASSRDRDQPQHF.